This T cell receptor beta chain was found in a study of shared clonotypes between healthy human individuals. Study-wide results and caveats: Sample collection involved blood only; tissue repertoires are likely different.

This clone appeared many times. Its target is unknown. Germline V lookup: CDR1 SNHLY, CDR2 FYNNEI. The V and J ends lost 8 bases and 1 base, in that order; junction bases with no gene match: 11. The CDR3 is 17 amino acids. Donors comprised only Caucasian adults living in Nashville, Tennessee. Splitting of each subset's genomic DNA was done evenly across several immunoSEQ plates. Under the authors' procedure: ImmunoSEQ output held junction-only sequences without quality scores, so filtering differed. Measured with immunoSEQ multiplex PCR; TCRdb has only the in-frame clones, and not every one. V, J and clone size are taken as reported in that table, and D and trimming were inferred from the DNA itself. The sample includes hundreds of thousands of clones, 79% seen only once; the top ten take roughly an eighth.

The sequence was obtained from a woman aged 40 to 50 in good health. Some clones in this sample may be carry-over from other donors' samples. V is TRBV2 and J is TRBJ2-3; 11 positions match TRBD2. The sequencing sample was made of PBMCs. The CDR3 loop reads CASALGLADWGTDTQYF. CDR3 coding DNA: TGTGCCAGCGCCTTGGGACTAGCGGATTGGGGCACAGATACGCAGTATTTT. Complete variable domain (other parts from reference TRBV2 and TRBJ2-3): EPEVTQTPSHQVTQMGQEVILRCVPISNHLYFYWYRQILGQKVEFLVSFYNNEISEKSEIFDDQFSVERPDGSNFTLKIRSTKLEDSAMYFCASALGLADWGTDTQYFGPGTRLTVL.